This T cell receptor beta chain stems from a study of blood T cells in healthy people across ages. General study points: More naive CD4+ cells and higher diversity marked long-lived donors relative to aged donors. Age advanced and TCR beta diversity per million T cells fell, roughly linearly.

A J-beta primer mix and a sample-barcoded 5' primer were used in a second PCR of roughly 6 to 11 cycles. Each cDNA was tagged by a template-switch adaptor containing 12 random nucleotides. A minimum of 2.5 million CDR3-containing paired-end reads was obtained for each sample. MiXCR, run by TCRdb on the 5' RACE reads, gives a single entry per CDR3 protein. The table records 600,000 to 650,000 distinct CDR3 sequences, 58% of them present only once. The CDR3 length is 15 residues. J lost 1 base, V lost 0 bases, and 2 bases had no gene match. Germline CDR1 reads SEHNR; CDR2 reads FQNEAQ (reference sequence). This clonotype occurred a few times. Its antigen is currently unknown.

This TCR derives from a man aged 55-75 years in good health. The rearrangement links TRBV7-9 to TRBJ2-7; 8 positions agree with TRBD1. Sequences were obtained from blood. This chain's CDR3 is CASSLARTGSYEQYF. CDR3 DNA sequence: TGTGCCAGCAGCTTAGCTCGGACAGGGTCCTACGAGCAGTACTTC.